This TCR beta chain was retrieved from a study of shared clonotypes between healthy human individuals. About the research overall: CD4 naive and memory got three plates each, CD8 naive two, CD8 memory one.

Study-wide findings and caveats: Though the depth was large, rarefaction showed that sorted-subset sequencing was incomplete. Clonotypes not shared had lower generation probabilities than those common to all four donors.

The CDR3 consists of 14 residues. J gave up 7 bases and V 6 bases, and 9 bases lay outside the gene matches. Germline V gene sequence: CDR1 MDHEN, CDR2 SYDVKM. Naive CD8 cells comprised CD45RO-negative, CCR7-positively selected cells, excluding terminally differentiated effector memory CD45RA+ cells. This clone was seen once. The antigen is not known. Genomic DNA of every subset was divided equally among multiple immunoSEQ plates. Generated by immunoSEQ multiplex PCR, the TCRdb table keeps only in-frame clones and is missing some. The sample has about 750,000 clones, 80% to 95% seen once; the top ten hold less than 25%.

The chain uses TRBV28 and TRBJ1-5; 7 bases align to TRBD1. The sequence was obtained from a man aged 25 to 40 in good health. Source material: naive CD8+ T cells sorted from blood. The CDR3 DNA reads TGTGCCAGCAGCTCCGGGACAGTCGGCCAGCCCCAGCATTTT. It yields the protein CASSSGTVGQPQHF.